This entry lists 28 T cell receptor beta chains sequenced from one sample in a study of shared clonotypes between healthy human individuals. Repertoires were generated with immunoSEQ multiplex PCR, while TCRdb's copy carries only in-frame clones and drops some. The sample records around 1,900,000 clones, just over 90% being singletons. The naive CD8 fraction comprised CD45RO-negative cells positively selected for CCR7 and excluded terminally differentiated effector memory CD45RA+ cells. The sequenced sample consisted of naive CD8+ T cells from PBMCs. The receptors shown here come from a man younger than 30 in good health. Some clones in this sample may be carry-over from other donors' samples.

This clone was observed once. The rearrangement links TRBV2 to TRBJ2-7; 13 bases map to TRBD2. Germline-derived CDR1 and CDR2 are SNHLY and FYNNEI. Trimming cost V 9 bases and J 3 bases; bases outside gene matches: 2. This CDR3 spans 13 amino acids. The CDR3 sequence: CASGLAGVYEQYF. The CDR3 coding sequence is TGTGCCAGTGGACTAGCGGGAGTCTACGAGCAGTACTTC.

The chain carries TRBV28 and TRBJ2-7; D is unclear. The CDR3 sequence is 12 residues long. With 7 bases removed from V and 2 bases from J, the gap between germline ends came to 9 bases. CDR1 is MDHEN and CDR2 is SYDVKM in the germline V gene. The CDR3 DNA follows: TGTGCCAGCACCTCCCCTGCCTACGAGCAGTACTTC. Protein: CASTSPAYEQYF.

The rearrangement uses TRBV15 and TRBJ2-6; 8 nucleotides line up with TRBD1. Germline values: CDR1 LNHNV, CDR2 YYDKDF (reference sequence). With V trimmed by 4 bases and J by 0 bases, 5 bases remained unmatched. This CDR3 has 17 residues. The CDR3 sequence: CATSTGTGSSGANVLTF. CDR3 sequence (DNA): TGTGCCACCAGCACCGGGACAGGTTCCTCTGGGGCCAACGTCCTGACTTTC.

This clone was seen only once. V and J are TRBV27 and TRBJ2-7; the match to TRBD2 covers 7 bases. Germline assignment: CDR1 MNHEY and CDR2 SMNVEV (reference sequence). There are 13 residues in the CDR3. The V and J ends lost 6 bases and 4 bases, in that order; junction bases with no gene match: 6. The CDR3 reads CASSWTRAYEQYF. The CDR3 DNA sequence: TGTGCCAGCAGCTGGACTAGAGCTTACGAGCAGTACTTC.

J is TRBJ1-1 and V is TRBV5-1; D is ambiguous. Germline CDR1 SGHRS, CDR2 YFSETQ. Trimming took 2 bases from V and 1 from J, leaving 18 bases between them. This CDR3 has 17 residues. In DNA, the CDR3 is TGCGCCAGCAGCTTTCGATCACTCGGAGCGGCGAACACTGAAGCTTTCTTT. Its protein is CASSFRSLGAANTEAFF. Filled out from reference TRBV5-1 and TRBJ1-1, the complete variable domain reads KAGVTQTPRYLIKTRGQQVTLSCSPISGHRSVSWYQQTPGQGLQFLFEYFSETQRNKGNFPGRFSGRQFSNSRSEMNVSTLELGDSALYLCASSFRSLGAANTEAFFGQGTRLTVV.

The chain's CDR3 is CASSVLDSSYNEQFF. Here the CDR3 DNA reads TGTGCCAGCAGTGTCTTAGACAGCTCCTACAATGAGCAGTTCTTC. This chain links TRBV6-1 with TRBJ2-1, with D possibly TRBD1 on 5 matching bases. The CDR3 extends over 15 amino acids. The ends were cut back, 4 bases at V and 0 bases at J, with 10 bases in the middle. Germline V lookup: CDR1 MNHNS, CDR2 SASEGT.

The rearrangement links TRBV6-6 to TRBJ2-1; 12 nucleotides match TRBD2. With 7 bases clipped from V and 5 bases from J, the junction kept 6 bases outside the gene matches. Germline-derived CDR1 and CDR2 are MNHNY and SVGAGI (reference sequence). The CDR3 length is 15 residues. CDR3 nucleotide sequence: TGTGCCAGCATCATCGGACTAGCGGGAAACAATGAGCAGTTCTTC. Amino acids: CASIIGLAGNNEQFF.

The gene calls are TRBV11-2 and TRBJ2-7; TRBD2 matches 10 bases. The length of the CDR3 is 15 residues. Trimming took 5 bases from V and 4 from J; bases not matched to a gene: 8. Germline CDR1 and CDR2: SGHAT and FQNNGV. The CDR3 DNA reads as TGTGCCAGCAGCCGACGGACTAGCGGAGAGTACGAGCAGTACTTC. This codes for CASSRRTSGEYEQYF.

The V call is TRBV25-1, the J call TRBJ2-7, with no clear D. The germline V and J ends were trimmed by 3 bases and 6 bases, with 9 bases remaining between them. The CDR3 covers 12 residues. Germline values: CDR1 MGHDK, CDR2 SYGVNS. CDR3 residues: CASSDIVAEQYF. The CDR3 nucleotides read TGTGCCAGCAGTGACATAGTGGCCGAGCAGTACTTC.

The chain has TRBV19 and TRBJ2-4; D gene ambiguous. V was cut by 4 bases and J by 8 bases, with 12 bases left in between. From germline, CDR1 is LNHDA and CDR2 SQIVND (reference sequence). The length of the CDR3 is 13 residues. CDR3 region: CASSTAMWDIQYF. CDR3 coding DNA: TGTGCCAGTAGTACGGCCATGTGGGACATTCAGTACTTC. The full variable domain, completed using reference TRBV19 and TRBJ2-4, is DGGITQSPKYLFRKEGQNVTLSCEQNLNHDAMYWYRQDPGQGLRLIYYSQIVNDFQKGDIAEGYSVSREKKESFPLTVTSAQKNPTAFYLCASSTAMWDIQYFGAGTRLSVL.

The chain combines TRBV13 with TRBJ2-7, with a weak D call TRBD2 (6 bases). Trimming shortened V by 5 bases and J by 3 bases, and 17 bases separated the two germline ends. Germline lookup yields CDR1 PRHDT and CDR2 FYEKMQ (reference sequence). CDR3 size: 15 residues. DNA of the CDR3: TGTGCCAGCAGCCCTCTTTTTAGCGGAGTCTACGAGCAGTACTTC. Translating it yields CASSPLFSGVYEQYF.

The rearrangement joins TRBV5-4 to TRBJ1-4; TRBD1 is a possible D gene (5 bases). This CDR3 comprises 17 residues. Trimming left V 0 bases short and J 3 bases short, with 15 bases between. Germline CDR1 SGHNT, CDR2 YYREEE (reference sequence). CDR3 sequence reads: CASSLAGAGRANEKLFF. For the CDR3, the DNA is TGTGCCAGCAGCTTGGCTGGGGCCGGGCGGGCTAATGAAAAACTGTTTTTT.

This clone was seen only once. This chain uses TRBV29-1 with TRBJ2-1; 8 bases are shared with TRBD1. Trimming removed 4 bases from V and 5 bases from J; junction bases left unmatched: 7. The CDR3 covers 14 residues. Germline CDR1 and CDR2: SQVTM and ANQGSEA. CDR3 DNA: TGCAGCGTTGGCGACAGGGGAGCAAACAATGAGCAGTTCTTC. Translated, it gives CSVGDRGANNEQFF.

About this clone itself: This sample includes further DNA sequences coding for the same CDR3. The chain employs TRBV7-9 and TRBJ2-2, with 7 nucleotides matching TRBD1. The germline gives CDR1 SEHNR, CDR2 FQNEAQ (reference sequence). The CDR3 contains 16 residues. Losses at the gene ends were 5 bases for V and 1 base for J; bases not matched to a gene: 7. CDR3 protein: CASSPRTGENTGELFF. In DNA, the CDR3 is TGTGCCAGCAGCCCCCGGACAGGAGAGAACACCGGGGAGCTGTTTTTT.

The chain has TRBV27 and TRBJ1-1, with D tentatively TRBD1 (6 bases). V was trimmed by 5 bases and J by 4 bases, leaving 14 bases between them. The CDR3 is made up of 14 amino acids. The V gene's germline CDR1 is MNHEY and CDR2 SMNVEV (reference sequence). DNA for the CDR3: TGTGCCAGCAGTGCCACACAGGGCTTCACTGAAGCTTTCTTT. It translates to CASSATQGFTEAFF.

This sequence joins TRBV6-4 and TRBJ2-3; tentatively, D is TRBD1 or TRBD2 (6 bases each). This CDR3 contains 15 residues. Germline-derived CDR1 and CDR2 are MRHNA and SNTAGT. V was shortened by 0 bases and J by 5 bases, with 12 bases between the two germline ends. CDR3 nucleotides: TGTGCCAGCAGTGACTCATGGGGGGCAAAAGATACGCAGTATTTT. Residues: CASSDSWGAKDTQYF.

J is TRBJ2-7 and V is TRBV11-2; D is perhaps TRBD1 or TRBD2 (6 bases each). The CDR3 covers 14 residues. CDR1 SGHAT and CDR2 FQNNGV come from the germline V gene. V was trimmed by 5 bases and J by 4 bases, leaving 15 bases between them. The CDR3 DNA reads as TGTGCCAGCAGCCCCACGCCGGGGGCGTACGAGCAGTACTTC. Translation gives CASSPTPGAYEQYF.

A few counts support this clone. The CDR3 region has the DNA TGTGCCAGCAGCGCGCGGGTGATGAACACTGAAGCTTTCTTT. As protein: CASSARVMNTEAFF. The V call is TRBV9, the J call TRBJ1-1; D is ambiguous. The V gene's germline CDR1 is SGDLS and CDR2 YYNGEE. Between the trimmed V and J ends, which lost 3 bases and 0 bases, there was a span of 9 bases. The CDR3 length is 14 residues.

The chain recombines TRBV4-2 with TRBJ1-1, with D perhaps matching TRBD1 (5 bases). The CDR3 loop spans 16 amino acids. Germline loops: CDR1 LGHNA, CDR2 YNFKEQ. Trimming removed 5 bases at V and 4 bases at J, with 20 bases between. The CDR3 here is CASSSRGGGVGTEAFF. Written as DNA, the CDR3 is TGTGCCAGCAGCTCCCGGGGCGGAGGGGTCGGCACTGAAGCTTTCTTT.

V and J are TRBV11-3 and TRBJ1-2; D may be TRBD1 (5 bases). Trimming cost V 5 bases and J 8 bases, with 15 bases left between them. The CDR3 extends over 13 amino acids. Germline V CDR1 and CDR2: SGHNT, YENEEA. In DNA, the CDR3 is TGTGCCAGCAGCACCGAGGGACGAGGAGGCTACACCTTC. Its translation is CASSTEGRGGYTF.

The chain joins TRBV5-5 to TRBJ1-1; D is ambiguous. The CDR3 consists of 14 residues. Per germline, CDR1 SGHKS and CDR2 YYEKEE (reference sequence). V dropped 2 bases and J dropped 0 bases, with 8 bases sitting between them. The CDR3 nucleotides are TGTGCCAGCAGCTTCCCACAGCTGAACACTGAAGCTTTCTTT. It is translated as CASSFPQLNTEAFF.

Comment on this clone: The junction does not match germline at one end; this may be a read error. The chain joins TRBV29-1 to TRBJ1-1, with TRBD1 as a possible D gene (5 bases). The CDR3 is 13 amino acids. Germline lookup yields CDR1 SQVTM and CDR2 ANQGSEA. The CDR3 spells CSVLTVGYTEAVF. The CDR3 region has the DNA TGCAGCGTCTTGACAGTTGGCTACACTGAAGCTGTCTTT.

The genes are TRBV6-5 and TRBJ2-7; 9 bases line up with TRBD1. Unmatched junction bases numbered 7, after V lost 1 base and J lost 6 bases. This CDR3 is 15 amino acids long. CDR1 and CDR2 (germline): MNHEY, SVGAGI. The CDR3 is CASSYLGWGQGEQYF. CDR3 bases: TGTGCCAGCAGTTACTTAGGGTGGGGACAGGGCGAGCAGTACTTC.

The table lists this clone with a count of one. The rearrangement uses TRBV10-2 and TRBJ1-2; weak D call: TRBD1 (5 bases). The germline V gene encodes CDR1 WSHSY and CDR2 SAAADI. The CDR3 has 14 residues. Trimming removed 2 bases at V and 6 bases at J, with 13 bases between. Here the CDR3 reads CASSERGIGDGYTF. CDR3 nucleotide sequence: TGCGCCAGCAGTGAGCGGGGGATCGGGGATGGCTACACCTTC.

The count of this clone is one. The V call is TRBV4-1, the J call TRBJ1-5, with no clear D. Looked up from germline, CDR1 is MGHRA and CDR2 is YSYEKL. Trimming removed 1 base from V and 7 bases from J, with 8 bases in between. The CDR3 length is 13 residues. The CDR3 nucleotides are TGCGCCAGCAGCCAAGGAGGGCGCCAGCCCCAGCATTTT. This encodes CASSQGGRQPQHF.

The rearrangement joins TRBV4-1 to TRBJ1-1; D is unresolved. This CDR3 is built from 14 residues. CDR1 is MGHRA, CDR2 YSYEKL, per germline. Trimming removed 6 bases at V and 5 bases at J, with 16 bases between. For the CDR3, the DNA is TGCGCCAGCAGTCAAACCCCGGGAGGTACTGAAGCTTTCTTT. Translated: CASSQTPGGTEAFF.

The chain carries TRBV27 and TRBJ1-5, with D maybe TRBD1 (5 bases). The CDR3 totals 16 residues. In germline, CDR1 is MNHEY, CDR2 SMNVEV (reference sequence). V was trimmed by 5 bases and J by 4 bases, leaving 18 bases between them. The DNA for the CDR3 is TGTGCCAGCAGTCCATTACTCCAGGGACCTAATCAGCCCCAGCATTTT. Its translation: CASSPLLQGPNQPQHF.

The rearrangement links TRBV10-1 to TRBJ2-5; a possible D gene is TRBD1 (6 bases). The V end lost 4 bases, the J end lost 1 base, and 10 bases lay between the germline ends. There are 14 residues in the CDR3. Germline CDR1 WNHNN, CDR2 SYGVQD (reference sequence). The CDR3: CASSGQASQETQYF. As DNA, the CDR3 is TGCGCCAGCAGTGGACAGGCCAGCCAAGAGACCCAGTACTTC.